These T cell receptor beta chains were read from a single sample in a study of blood T cell repertoires in COVID-19. The assay was immunoSEQ multiplex PCR, and TCRdb's table has in-frame clones only and misses some. The repertoire holds approximately 200,000 clones, with around nine tenths as singletons. Sequencing was performed on peripheral blood. The source of these receptors is a woman in her sixties or seventies with acute or convalescent COVID-19. The CDR3 runs from the conserved cysteine through the conserved F or W. The order of the fields is V gene, J gene, D gene, CDR3 length, clone size, CDR3 protein, CDR3 DNA. D genes are given only for firm matches. Size tells how often a clone was seen (once, few, many) or the class of an expanded clone, and some rows leave it out.

v_gene: TRBV2; j_gene: TRBJ1-4; d_gene: .; len: 15; abundance: .; CDR3aa: CASSDPGTGNEKLFF; CDR3nt: TGTGCCAGCAGTGACCCCGGGACTGGGAATGAAAAACTGTTTTTT
v_gene: TRBV27; j_gene: TRBJ2-1; d_gene: .; len: 14; abundance: once; CDR3aa: CASSLQGLYNEQFF; CDR3nt: TGTGCCAGCAGTTTGCAGGGGTTGTACAATGAGCAGTTCTTC
v_gene: TRBV5-1; j_gene: TRBJ1-5; d_gene: .; len: 13; abundance: once; CDR3aa: CASSLGGDQPQHF; CDR3nt: TGCGCCAGCAGCTTAGGCGGGGATCAGCCCCAGCATTTT
v_gene: TRBV2; j_gene: TRBJ2-7; d_gene: TRBD1; len: 14; abundance: .; CDR3aa: CASSEGGTAYEQYF; CDR3nt: TGTGCCAGCAGTGAAGGGGGGACAGCGTACGAGCAGTACTTC
v_gene: TRBV14; j_gene: TRBJ2-1; d_gene: .; len: 16; abundance: .; CDR3aa: CASSYPGTGNYNEQFF; CDR3nt: TGTGCCAGCAGCTACCCGGGGACTGGGAACTACAATGAGCAGTTCTTC
v_gene: TRBV19; j_gene: TRBJ2-1; d_gene: TRBD1; len: 15; abundance: .; CDR3aa: CASKPQGNPYNEQFF; CDR3nt: TGTGCCAGTAAACCACAGGGGAACCCCTACAATGAGCAGTTCTTC
v_gene: TRBV9; j_gene: TRBJ2-5; d_gene: TRBD1; len: 17; abundance: .; CDR3aa: CASSARQGFGLRETQYF; CDR3nt: TGTGCCAGCAGCGCCAGACAGGGGTTTGGGCTGAGGGAGACCCAGTACTTC
v_gene: TRBV25-1; j_gene: TRBJ2-7; d_gene: .; len: 15; abundance: .; CDR3aa: CASRPNFGMNYEQYF; CDR3nt: TGTGCCAGCAGGCCAAACTTCGGGATGAACTACGAGCAGTACTTC
v_gene: TRBV3-1/TRBV3-2; j_gene: TRBJ2-6; d_gene: TRBD1; len: 16; abundance: .; CDR3aa: CASSQGDRVGANVLTF; CDR3nt: TGTGCCAGCAGCCAAGGCGACAGGGTTGGGGCCAACGTCCTGACTTTC
v_gene: TRBV5-6; j_gene: TRBJ2-1; d_gene: .; len: 15; abundance: .; CDR3aa: CASSSGTFGRGEQFF; CDR3nt: TGTGCCAGCAGCTCCGGGACATTTGGGAGAGGTGAGCAGTTCTTC
v_gene: TRBV7-3; j_gene: TRBJ2-3; d_gene: TRBD2; len: 15; abundance: .; CDR3aa: CASSPTGGSTDTQYF; CDR3nt: TGTGCCAGCAGCCCCACGGGGGGGAGCACAGATACGCAGTATTTT
v_gene: TRBV7-9; j_gene: TRBJ1-3; d_gene: .; len: 14; abundance: .; CDR3aa: CASSSPGDGNTIYF; CDR3nt: TGTGCCAGCAGCTCCCCAGGGGATGGAAACACCATATATTTT
v_gene: TRBV6-5; j_gene: TRBJ1-3; d_gene: TRBD1; len: 14; abundance: once; CDR3aa: CAIVYGQAVDTIYF; CDR3nt: TGTGCCATCGTCTACGGACAGGCGGTAGACACCATATATTTT
v_gene: TRBV28; j_gene: TRBJ1-1; d_gene: TRBD1; len: 14; abundance: .; CDR3aa: CASSLSGTGAGAFF; CDR3nt: TGTGCCAGCAGTTTATCCGGGACAGGGGCTGGCGCTTTCTTT
v_gene: TRBV5-5; j_gene: TRBJ2-1; d_gene: TRBD2; len: 15; abundance: .; CDR3aa: CASSLTSGPQNEQFF; CDR3nt: TGTGCCAGCAGCCTGACTAGCGGGCCGCAAAATGAGCAGTTCTTC
v_gene: TRBV7-9; j_gene: TRBJ2-5; d_gene: TRBD1; len: 13; abundance: .; CDR3aa: CASSPDRGETQYF; CDR3nt: TGTGCCAGCAGCCCGGACAGGGGAGAGACCCAGTACTTC
v_gene: TRBV30; j_gene: TRBJ1-6; d_gene: TRBD1; len: 14; abundance: once; CDR3aa: CAWSAGQGYSPLHF; CDR3nt: TGTGCCTGGAGTGCGGGACAGGGGTACTCACCCCTCCACTTT
v_gene: TRBV10-1; j_gene: TRBJ2-1; d_gene: TRBD2; len: 14; abundance: once; CDR3aa: CATTRLAYYNEQFF; CDR3nt: TGCGCCACCACCAGACTAGCTTACTACAATGAGCAGTTCTTC
v_gene: TRBV7-3; j_gene: TRBJ1-6; d_gene: TRBD1; len: 14; abundance: .; CDR3aa: CASSRDSYNSPLHF; CDR3nt: TGTGCCAGCAGCCGGGACAGCTATAATTCACCCCTCCACTTT
v_gene: TRBV15; j_gene: TRBJ2-6; d_gene: .; len: 16; abundance: .; CDR3aa: CATSAYRVSGANVLTF; CDR3nt: TGTGCCACCAGCGCTTACAGGGTTTCTGGGGCCAACGTCCTGACTTTC